This record looks at one TCR beta chain sequence and its context. The record originates from a study of blood T cell repertoires in COVID-19. Patients from Seattle were sampled longitudinally, starting during active infection. The V gene end was trimmed by 4 bases and the J gene end by 7 bases; junction bases not matched to a gene: 7. Per the germline V gene, CDR1 is MGHRA and CDR2 is YSYEKL. The CDR3 covers 15 residues. Clones were sequenced by immunoSEQ multiplex PCR, and TCRdb holds only the in-frame ones, with some missing. This table has around 370,000 clones, about 89% appearing once. The gene calls are TRBV4-1 and TRBJ2-7; 13 nucleotides line up with TRBD2. The clonotype comes from a woman between 45 and 60 years old with COVID-19, enrolled during active disease. The sequencing sample was made of peripheral blood. CDR3 DNA: TGCGCCAGCAGCCGCCTAGGGACTAGCGGGAATGAGCAGTACTTC. Translation: CASSRLGTSGNEQYF.